The 24 T cell receptor beta chains below all came from one sample that was sequenced in a study of immune evolution from preneoplasia to lung adenocarcinoma. Produced via immunoSEQ multiplex PCR; TCRdb's table is partial and in-frame only. The profile shows about 3,800 clones, more than 65% of them singletons. Input material: FFPE adjacent normal lung tissue. Receptors originate from a person between 70 and 80 years old with lung adenocarcinoma.

The chain employs TRBV7-9 and TRBJ2-7; 9 bases line up with TRBD2. The V segment lost 1 base and the J segment 7 bases; nucleotides outside the gene matches: 17. The germline V gene has CDR1 SEHNR and CDR2 FQNEAQ (reference sequence). The CDR3 has 18 amino acids. In nucleotides, the CDR3 is TGTGCCAGCAGCTTAGGTGTTCTAGCGGGAAGCCGGGGTGGGGAGCAGTACTTC. Translation: CASSLGVLAGSRGGEQYF.

V gene TRBV4-2 combines with J gene TRBJ1-2; TRBD1 matches at 7 bases. V was clipped by 3 bases and J by 4 bases; unmatched bases: 8. CDR3 length: 15 amino acids. Germline lookup yields CDR1 LGHNA and CDR2 YNFKEQ. The chain's CDR3 is CASSQAGTDSYGYTF. CDR3 nucleotide sequence: TGTGCCAGCAGCCAGGCCGGGACAGACAGCTATGGCTACACCTTC.

A single count supports this clone. The chain has TRBV4-1 and TRBJ2-3; 8 bases align to TRBD1. This CDR3 contains 18 residues. V was pared by 2 bases and J by 4 bases, with 14 bases of the junction left unmatched. In germline, CDR1 is MGHRA, CDR2 YSYEKL. The CDR3 reads CASSQTPGTGGFADTQYF. The CDR3 DNA sequence: TGCGCCAGCAGCCAAACTCCCGGGACAGGTGGTTTCGCAGATACGCAGTATTTT.

The genes are TRBV28 and TRBJ2-7; 8 bases map to TRBD1. This CDR3 is 16 amino acids long. With V trimmed by 4 bases and J by 0 bases, 8 bases remained unmatched. Germline V lookup: CDR1 MDHEN, CDR2 SYDVKM. The CDR3 sequence: CASSYDRGQDSYEQYF. For the CDR3, the DNA is TGTGCCAGCAGTTATGATCGGGGACAGGACTCCTACGAGCAGTACTTC. Together with reference TRBV28 and TRBJ2-7, the CDR3 gives the full variable domain: DVKVTQSSRYLVKRTGEKVFLECVQDMDHENMFWYRQDPGLGLRLIYFSYDVKMKEKGDIPEGYSVSREKKERFSLILESASTNQTSMYLCASSYDRGQDSYEQYFGPGTRLTVT.

This clone was counted a few times. This sequence joins TRBV29-1 and TRBJ1-3; D is unclear. The CDR3 has 13 residues. The V gene lost 7 bases and the J gene lost 0 bases, with 10 bases spanning the gap. Germline loops: CDR1 SQVTM, CDR2 ANQGSEA. DNA of the CDR3: TGCAGCGCAACCACGGACTCTGGAAACACCATATATTTT. This gives the protein CSATTDSGNTIYF.

The chain employs TRBV5-6 and TRBJ2-7, with D unclear. Germline V CDR1 and CDR2: SGHDT, YYEEEE. Trimming pared 3 bases from V and 4 bases from J, leaving 5 bases between. The CDR3 contains 11 residues. The CDR3 DNA is TGTGCCAGCAGCTCACAGTACGAGCAGTACTTC. This translates into CASSSQYEQYF.

The chain couples TRBV4-1 to TRBJ2-7; maybe TRBD2 (6 bases). From germline, CDR1 is MGHRA and CDR2 YSYEKL. This CDR3 is 14 amino acids long. V shed 1 base and J shed 6 bases, with 13 bases lying between them. In DNA form, the CDR3 reads TGCGCCAGCAGCCAAGTCGGGACTCCCGGCGAGCAGTACTTC. Protein sequence: CASSQVGTPGEQYF.

This chain uses TRBV11-2 with TRBJ1-3; D not resolved. This CDR3 has 15 residues. Germline CDR1 and CDR2: SGHAT and FQNNGV. V lost 5 bases and J 2 bases, leaving 13 bases between the germline ends. The CDR3 region is CASSPLEDPGNTIYF. CDR3 DNA sequence: TGTGCCAGCAGCCCCCTCGAGGACCCTGGAAACACCATATATTTT.

This rearrangement joins TRBV28 to TRBJ2-5; D tentatively fits TRBD1 or TRBD2 (5 bases each). V was cut by 8 bases and J by 6 bases, with 7 bases left in between. Germline loops: CDR1 MDHEN, CDR2 SYDVKM. The CDR3 has 10 residues. The DNA of the CDR3 is TGTGCCAGCGGGGGAAAGACCCAGTACTTC. Translated: CASGGKTQYF.

This chain links TRBV2 with TRBJ1-1; TRBD1 agrees at 7 bases. V was clipped by 6 bases and J by 2 bases; unmatched bases: 3. The CDR3 extends over 13 amino acids. The germline gives CDR1 SNHLY, CDR2 FYNNEI. Here the CDR3 reads CASRGQFNTEAFF. CDR3 DNA sequence: TGTGCCAGCAGGGGACAGTTCAACACTGAAGCTTTCTTT.

As for this clone: An end of the junction does not agree with germline; a read error may underlie this. V usage is TRBV11-2 and J usage is TRBJ1-1; D unresolved. Germline loops: CDR1 SGHAT, CDR2 FQNNGV. This CDR3 region has 13 residues. Here the CDR3 DNA reads TGTGCCAGCAGCTTAGGCGCCCTCCCTGAAGCTTCCTTT. Amino acid sequence: CASSLGALPEASF.

This clone has a handful of counts. This rearrangement joins TRBV2 to TRBJ1-5; TRBD1 might be the D (6 bases). Germline V gene data show CDR1 as SNHLY and CDR2 as FYNNEI. This CDR3 has 13 amino acids. The ends were cut back, 7 bases at V and 7 bases at J, with 14 bases in the middle. The CDR3, as DNA: TGTGCCAGCACCAATGCGGGGGGCCAGCCCCAGCATTTT. Amino acid sequence: CASTNAGGQPQHF.

As for this clone: At one boundary the junction diverges from the germline segment, which might be a read error. The rearrangement joins TRBV18 to TRBJ1-1; D possibly corresponds to TRBD1 (5 bases). This CDR3 has 13 residues. Germline V gene data show CDR1 as KGHSH and CDR2 as LQKENI. The CDR3 here is CVSKGELNTEAFF. The CDR3 DNA reads TGTGTCAGCAAAGGGGAATTGAACACTGAAGCTTTCTTT.

The V call is TRBV5-1, the J call TRBJ2-7; TRBD2 aligns across 8 bases. Germline CDR1 is SGHRS and CDR2 is YFSETQ. This CDR3 contains 13 residues. V lost 5 bases to trimming and J lost 6 bases; unmatched junction nucleotides: 7. This chain's CDR3 is CASRGLEVGEQYF. CDR3 sequence (DNA): TGCGCCAGCAGGGGACTAGAGGTGGGCGAGCAGTACTTC.

V usage is TRBV7-9 and J usage is TRBJ2-2; D is undetermined. Germline assignment: CDR1 SEHNR and CDR2 FQNEAQ (reference sequence). V lost 3 bases and J lost 8, with 1 base in between. There are 10 residues in the CDR3. This CDR3 is CASSFGELFF. For the CDR3, the DNA is TGTGCCAGCAGCTTTGGGGAGCTGTTTTTT.

The chain combines TRBV29-1 with TRBJ2-1, with D possibly matching TRBD2 (6 bases). Germline V gene sequence: CDR1 SQVTM, CDR2 ANQGSEA. CDR3 length equals 15 residues. Trimming shortened V by 0 bases and J by 0 bases, and 9 bases separated the two germline ends. In DNA, the CDR3 is TGCAGCGTTGAAGATAGCGGAAGCTCCTACAATGAGCAGTTCTTC. Translation gives CSVEDSGSSYNEQFF.

The chain couples TRBV6-5 to TRBJ2-7; 7 nucleotides match TRBD2. V shed 0 bases, J shed 3 bases, and the junction held 5 bases outside the gene matches. This CDR3 is 15 amino acids long. CDR1 and CDR2 (germline): MNHEY, SVGAGI. The DNA of the CDR3 is TGTGCCAGCAGTTACTCGATTGCGGGAGTCTACGAGCAGTACTTC. Translating gives CASSYSIAGVYEQYF.

V and J are TRBV30 and TRBJ1-1; TRBD1 might be the D (6 bases). The ends were cut back, 8 bases at V and 8 bases at J, with 15 bases in the middle. The germline V gene encodes CDR1 GTSNPN and CDR2 SVGIG (reference sequence). CDR3 length: 11 residues. CDR3 nucleotides: TGTGCCGGGGGCCAAAACAGCGAAGCTTTCTTT. It yields the protein CAGGQNSEAFF.

V gene TRBV7-2 combines with J gene TRBJ1-1, with D tentatively TRBD1 (5 bases). The CDR3 sequence is 15 residues long. Trimming shortened V by 0 bases and J by 6 bases, and 14 bases separated the two germline ends. Germline CDR1 and CDR2: SGHTA and FQGNSA. The CDR3 DNA follows: TGTGCCAGCAGCTTAGCTTGGGGCGGAGGGGCTGAAGCTTTCTTT. Translating it yields CASSLAWGGGAEAFF.

This clone was counted only a few times. V usage is TRBV4-1 and J usage is TRBJ2-3; 12 nucleotides align to TRBD1. CDR3 length: 14 residues. Looked up from germline, CDR1 is MGHRA and CDR2 is YSYEKL. The trim removed 3 bases at V and 10 bases at J, leaving 5 bases unmatched. The CDR3 region has the DNA TGCGCCAGCAGCCAGGGACAGGGGGCGGATTCGCAGTATTTT. This gives the protein CASSQGQGADSQYF.

Comments on this clone: The germline gene is not matched at one end of the junction; a read error may be the cause. The rearrangement links TRBV5-1 to TRBJ2-2, with TRBD1 matching over 7 bases. The CDR3 is 16 residues long. Germline V lookup: CDR1 SGHRS, CDR2 YFSETQ. The CDR3 bases are TGCGCCAGCAGCTTGGACAGGGGATCGAACTCCGGGGAGCTGTTTTTT. Translated, it gives CASSLDRGSNSGELFF.

The chain has TRBV7-2 and TRBJ1-4; 8 positions agree with TRBD1. J lost 0 bases, V lost 3 bases, and 0 bases had no gene match. CDR3 length: 15 residues. CDR1 is SGHTA, CDR2 FQGNSA, per germline. The CDR3 region is CASSLGQATNEKLFF. CDR3 nucleotide sequence: TGTGCCAGCAGCTTGGGACAGGCAACTAATGAAAAACTGTTTTTT.

Only one count was recorded for this clone. CDR3 protein: CAWSVKNTEAFF. The CDR3 DNA is TGTGCCTGGAGTGTGAAGAACACTGAAGCTTTCTTT. The chain combines TRBV30 with TRBJ1-1; D uncertain. Trimming pared 0 bases from V and 1 base from J, leaving 3 bases between. The CDR3 consists of 12 residues. Looked up from germline, CDR1 is GTSNPN and CDR2 is SVGIG (reference sequence).

This chain connects TRBV29-1 to TRBJ2-1; no definite D call. Trimming removed 3 bases from V and 6 bases from J, with 9 bases in between. The V gene's germline CDR1 is SQVTM and CDR2 ANQGSEA. The length of the CDR3 is 12 residues. The chain's CDR3 is CSVDSLGNEQFF. The CDR3 region has the DNA TGCAGCGTTGACAGCCTTGGCAATGAGCAGTTCTTC.